These 26 T cell receptor beta chains originate from one sample sequenced in a study of T cells after yellow fever vaccination. TCRdb re-called the 5' RACE reads through MiXCR, storing one row per CDR3 protein. The sample carries roughly 120,000 distinct CDR3 sequences, 6.5% to 9% recorded once. The source was CD4+ T cells sorted from PBMCs, collected approximately 40 days after the first yellow fever vaccination. The source of these receptors is a man in his late teens or twenties who received the YFV17D yellow fever vaccine.

This clonotype has more than one count but fewer than ten. The rearrangement uses TRBV11-1 and TRBJ2-6; TRBD1 agrees at 8 bases. Germline-derived CDR1 and CDR2 are SGHAT and FQDESV (reference sequence). The CDR3 extends over 18 amino acids. With 5 bases clipped from V and 0 bases from J, the junction kept 9 bases outside the gene matches. This chain's CDR3 is CASSPDRGRPSGANVLTF. CDR3 nucleotide sequence: TGTGCCAGCAGCCCCGACAGGGGTCGACCCTCTGGGGCCAACGTCCTGACTTTC.

This clonotype was detected many times. This chain connects TRBV7-2 to TRBJ1-3; D uncertain. Trimming left V 3 bases short and J 5 bases short, with 17 bases between. Germline V CDR1 and CDR2: SGHTA, FQGNSA. The CDR3 sequence is 16 residues long. The CDR3: CASSFGGDGLRNTIYF. The CDR3 DNA reads as TGTGCCAGCAGCTTCGGAGGAGACGGGCTTAGAAACACCATATATTTT.

This clonotype has at least ten counts. V gene TRBV20-1 combines with J gene TRBJ2-3; D unclear. CDR3 length: 10 residues. Per germline, CDR1 DFQATT and CDR2 SNEGSKA (reference sequence). Trimming took off 4 bases at V and 4 bases at J, with 3 bases between the two ends. CDR3: CSAKADTQYF. In DNA, the CDR3 is TGCAGTGCTAAGGCAGATACGCAGTATTTT.

This clonotype was recorded many times. This chain links TRBV7-9 with TRBJ2-5; 14 bases agree with TRBD2. The V segment lost 4 bases and the J segment 3 bases; nucleotides outside the gene matches: 7. The CDR3 has 17 residues. In germline, CDR1 is SEHNR, CDR2 FQNEAQ (reference sequence). The CDR3 spells CASSSNRGLAGEETQYF. The CDR3 bases are TGTGCCAGCAGCTCGAACCGGGGACTAGCGGGGGAAGAGACCCAGTACTTC.

Note on this clonotype: A read error may be the cause here, since a much bigger clone is one base away. The CDR3 does not close with the conserved phenylalanine or tryptophan, likely indicating a read error. The rearrangement joins TRBV6-5 to TRBJ1-2; unclear D gene. The germline V and J ends were trimmed by 2 bases and 5 bases, with 9 bases remaining between them. The CDR3 covers 13 residues. Germline V CDR1 and CDR2: MNHEY, SVGAGI. In DNA form, the CDR3 reads TGTGCCAGCAGTTACGATACCGAGTATGGCTACACCATC. This translates into CASSYDTEYGYTI.

CDR3 in DNA: TGTGCCAGCTCACCACCGTACGGCGGAAGCTCCTACAATGAGCAGTTCTTC. Translation: CASSPPYGGSSYNEQFF. The rearrangement links TRBV18 to TRBJ2-1, with D unclear. V lost 0 bases and J 0 bases, leaving 12 bases between the germline ends. Germline CDR1 KGHSH, CDR2 LQKENI. The CDR3 totals 17 residues.

This clonotype was found many times. V usage is TRBV11-2 and J usage is TRBJ2-1, with a weak D call TRBD2 (6 bases). The CDR3 extends over 14 amino acids. Trimming stripped 7 bases from V and 0 bases from J, with 10 bases between. In germline, CDR1 is SGHAT, CDR2 FQNNGV. The CDR3 sequence is CASNPGDSYNEQFF. The CDR3 DNA sequence: TGTGCCAGCAATCCGGGGGACTCCTACAATGAGCAGTTCTTC.

This clonotype has just a few counts. The genes are TRBV20-1 and TRBJ1-1, with a tentative D call TRBD1 (5 bases). Trimming pared 2 bases from V and 1 base from J, leaving 14 bases between. The CDR3 extends over 15 amino acids. Germline V CDR1 and CDR2: DFQATT, SNEGSKA (reference sequence). CDR3 nucleotides: TGCAGTGCTAGACTTCAGGGAAGAGAGAACACTGAAGCTTTCTTT. Amino acids: CSARLQGRENTEAFF.

With regard to this clonotype: Given a much more abundant clone one base away, this may be a read error. This chain's CDR3 is CSAVGMNTEAFF. As DNA, the CDR3 is TGCAGTGCCGTTGGGATGAACACTGAAGCTTTCTTT. This chain connects TRBV20-1 to TRBJ1-1; D gene ambiguous. The CDR3 consists of 12 residues. Trimming pared 6 bases from V and 0 bases from J, leaving 8 bases between. CDR1 is DFQATT, CDR2 SNEGSKA, per germline (reference sequence).

The rearrangement uses TRBV11-3 and TRBJ2-1, with 7 positions matching TRBD1. The CDR3 is 15 residues long. Germline CDR1 is SGHNT and CDR2 is YENEEA. J lost 6 bases, V lost 1 base, and 6 bases had no gene match. CDR3 sequence: CASSLVGTVINEQFF. The CDR3 DNA reads as TGTGCCAGCAGCTTAGTTGGGACAGTTATCAATGAGCAGTTCTTC.

This clonotype was counted at least ten times. The V and J genes are TRBV11-2 and TRBJ2-1; 11 bases map to TRBD2. CDR1 is SGHAT and CDR2 is FQNNGV in the germline V gene. CDR3 length: 18 amino acids. V lost 0 bases and J lost 5; bases outside the gene matches: 9. The CDR3 region is CASSLEASGGPLNNEQFF. The CDR3 nucleotides are TGTGCCAGCAGCTTAGAGGCTAGCGGGGGGCCCCTTAACAATGAGCAGTTCTTC.

This clonotype was observed many times. The rearrangement links TRBV12-3 or TRBV12-4 to TRBJ2-3, with D possibly TRBD1 on 6 matching bases. V lost 5 bases and J 7 bases, leaving 16 bases between the germline ends. This CDR3 spans 14 amino acids. The CDR3 spells CASSIPQGFNTQYF. The DNA of the CDR3 is TGTGCCAGCAGTATCCCACAGGGATTTAATACGCAGTATTTT.

This clonotype was picked up many times. The rearrangement links TRBV7-6 to TRBJ2-7; 12 positions match TRBD2. V was clipped by 5 bases and J by 6 bases; unmatched bases: 5. Germline lookup yields CDR1 SGHVS and CDR2 FNYEAQ. The CDR3 has 14 amino acids. The CDR3 loop reads CASSAASGGGEQYF. CDR3 nucleotide sequence: TGTGCCAGCAGCGCCGCTAGCGGGGGGGGCGAGCAGTACTTC.

This clonotype was detected ten times or more. This chain links TRBV7-9 with TRBJ2-1; the D gene is possibly TRBD2 (5 bases). The CDR3 has 13 amino acids. Germline V lookup: CDR1 SEHNR, CDR2 FQNEAQ (reference sequence). Trimming took 1 base from V and 6 from J, leaving 7 bases between them. CDR3 DNA sequence: TGTGCCAGCAGCTTAGTAGAGGGCAATGAGCAGTTCTTC. It encodes CASSLVEGNEQFF. The variable domain in full, completed from reference TRBV7-9 and TRBJ2-1, reads DTGVSQNPRHKITKRGQNVTFRCDPISEHNRLYWYRQTLGQGPEFLTYFQNEAQLEKSRLLSDRFSAERPKGSFSTLEIQRTEQGDSAMYLCASSLVEGNEQFFGPGTRLTVL.

A word on this clonotype: With a much larger clone just one base away, this may be a read error. The chain combines TRBV20-1 with TRBJ2-1; 8 positions agree with TRBD1. CDR1 is DFQATT, CDR2 SNEGSKA, per germline (reference sequence). The CDR3 is made up of 15 amino acids. This CDR3 reads CGARDKTGAGNEQFF. Written as DNA, the CDR3 is TGCGGTGCTAGAGACAAGACAGGGGCCGGGAATGAGCAGTTCTTC.

This clonotype was recorded many times. This chain links TRBV20-1 with TRBJ2-4, with D possibly TRBD2 on 6 matching bases. The CDR3 spans 14 residues. In germline, CDR1 is DFQATT, CDR2 SNEGSKA (reference sequence). The V and J ends lost 3 bases and 1 base respectively, with 10 bases between them. The CDR3, as DNA: TGCAGTGCTAGCCCGGCGGGGGCCAAAAACATTCAGTACTTC. Translating it yields CSASPAGAKNIQYF.

This clonotype appeared many times. The chain links TRBV5-5 to TRBJ1-1; D is unclear. CDR3 length: 12 amino acids. The germline CDR1 and CDR2 sequences are SGHKS and YYEKEE (reference sequence). V was shortened by 0 bases and J by 4 bases, with 4 bases between the two germline ends. The chain's CDR3 is CASSLEVTEAFF. CDR3 nucleotides: TGTGCCAGCAGCTTGGAGGTCACTGAAGCTTTCTTT.

This clonotype was seen many times. The chain uses TRBV10-1 and TRBJ1-4; no definite D call. CDR1 is WNHNN and CDR2 is SYGVQD in the germline V gene (reference sequence). V was cut by 6 bases and J by 3 bases, with 8 bases left in between. CDR3 length: 13 residues. The CDR3 DNA is TGCGCCAGCAGGGCAACGGCTAATGAAAAACTGTTTTTT. It yields the protein CASRATANEKLFF.

The V gene is TRBV5-6, the J gene TRBJ1-2, with D perhaps matching TRBD1 (5 bases). Germline V gives CDR1 SGHDT, CDR2 YYEEEE. Trimming removed 4 bases at V and 8 bases at J, with 15 bases between. The CDR3 has 13 amino acids. CDR3 bases: TGTGCCAGCAGCCCAAACGAGGCAGGGGGCTACACCTTC. The encoded protein is CASSPNEAGGYTF.

This clonotype was found many times. The rearrangement links TRBV7-2 to TRBJ2-3; tentatively, D is TRBD2 (5 bases). V shed 1 base and J shed 5 bases, with 19 bases lying between them. The CDR3 sequence is 17 residues long. Germline values: CDR1 SGHTA, CDR2 FQGNSA. The CDR3 reads CASSLGLAATLGDTQYF. In DNA, the CDR3 is TGTGCCAGCAGCTTAGGGCTAGCAGCAACCTTGGGAGATACGCAGTATTTT.

Ten or more counts support this clonotype. V and J are TRBV2 and TRBJ2-1, with D possibly being TRBD1 (6 bases). CDR3 length: 15 residues. Looked up from germline, CDR1 is SNHLY and CDR2 is FYNNEI. V was trimmed by 7 bases and J by 9 bases, leaving 22 bases between them. The CDR3 bases are TGTGCCAGCACCCCCACAGGGTTACGACTAACTGAGCAGTTCTTC. It is translated as CASTPTGLRLTEQFF. Full variable domain (missing parts from reference TRBV2 and TRBJ2-1): EPEVTQTPSHQVTQMGQEVILRCVPISNHLYFYWYRQILGQKVEFLVSFYNNEISEKSEIFDDQFSVERPDGSNFTLKIRSTKLEDSAMYFCASTPTGLRLTEQFFGPGTRLTVL.

This clonotype was seen ten or more times. V usage is TRBV6-6 and J usage is TRBJ2-1, with no clear D. V was clipped by 9 bases and J by 2 bases, with 8 bases between them. The germline V gene encodes CDR1 MNHNY and CDR2 SVGAGI (reference sequence). The CDR3 has 12 residues. This CDR3 reads CASQETYNEQFF. CDR3 DNA sequence: TGTGCCAGTCAGGAGACCTACAATGAGCAGTTCTTC.

This clonotype was counted many times. This chain joins TRBV5-1 and TRBJ2-3; 9 bases line up with TRBD1. Germline assignment: CDR1 SGHRS and CDR2 YFSETQ. V shed 2 bases and J 6 bases; nucleotides not matched to a gene: 7. The CDR3 covers 15 residues. The CDR3 loop reads CASSLGQGSADTQYF. The CDR3 region has the DNA TGCGCCAGCAGCTTAGGACAGGGGTCGGCGGATACGCAGTATTTT.

This clonotype was detected ten times or more. The J gene is TRBJ1-3, the V gene TRBV9; D is possibly TRBD1 (5 bases). The V end was cut by 4 bases, the J end by 9 bases, with 20 bases between. The germline gives CDR1 SGDLS, CDR2 YYNGEE. This CDR3 has 15 amino acids. The CDR3 sequence: CASSSTTGRGVTIYF. The CDR3 nucleotides are TGTGCCAGCAGCTCAACCACAGGACGGGGTGTCACCATATATTTT. The full variable domain, completed using reference TRBV9 and TRBJ1-3, is DSGVTQTPKHLITATGQRVTLRCSPRSGDLSVYWYQQSLDQGLQFLIQYYNGEERAKGNILERFSAQQFPDLHSELNLSSLELGDSALYFCASSSTTGRGVTIYFGEGSWLTVV.

This clonotype was counted many times. The rearrangement uses TRBV12-3 or TRBV12-4 and TRBJ2-5; tentatively, D is TRBD1 or TRBD2 (5 bases each). CDR3 length equals 14 residues. The V end lost 6 bases, the J end lost 5 bases, and 16 bases lay between the germline ends. CDR3 region: CASRPQAWGETQYF. The DNA for the CDR3 is TGTGCCAGCAGGCCACAAGCCTGGGGGGAGACCCAGTACTTC.

The table lists this clonotype with many counts. The chain combines TRBV4-3 with TRBJ2-2; weak D call: TRBD1 (5 bases). Deletions cut 4 bases from V and 5 bases from J, with 17 bases between. The CDR3 extends over 16 amino acids. The germline V gene has CDR1 LGHNA and CDR2 YSLEER. The CDR3 region is CASSPSWGSATGELFF. CDR3 sequence (DNA): TGCGCCAGCAGCCCTTCGTGGGGCAGCGCAACCGGGGAGCTGTTTTTT.